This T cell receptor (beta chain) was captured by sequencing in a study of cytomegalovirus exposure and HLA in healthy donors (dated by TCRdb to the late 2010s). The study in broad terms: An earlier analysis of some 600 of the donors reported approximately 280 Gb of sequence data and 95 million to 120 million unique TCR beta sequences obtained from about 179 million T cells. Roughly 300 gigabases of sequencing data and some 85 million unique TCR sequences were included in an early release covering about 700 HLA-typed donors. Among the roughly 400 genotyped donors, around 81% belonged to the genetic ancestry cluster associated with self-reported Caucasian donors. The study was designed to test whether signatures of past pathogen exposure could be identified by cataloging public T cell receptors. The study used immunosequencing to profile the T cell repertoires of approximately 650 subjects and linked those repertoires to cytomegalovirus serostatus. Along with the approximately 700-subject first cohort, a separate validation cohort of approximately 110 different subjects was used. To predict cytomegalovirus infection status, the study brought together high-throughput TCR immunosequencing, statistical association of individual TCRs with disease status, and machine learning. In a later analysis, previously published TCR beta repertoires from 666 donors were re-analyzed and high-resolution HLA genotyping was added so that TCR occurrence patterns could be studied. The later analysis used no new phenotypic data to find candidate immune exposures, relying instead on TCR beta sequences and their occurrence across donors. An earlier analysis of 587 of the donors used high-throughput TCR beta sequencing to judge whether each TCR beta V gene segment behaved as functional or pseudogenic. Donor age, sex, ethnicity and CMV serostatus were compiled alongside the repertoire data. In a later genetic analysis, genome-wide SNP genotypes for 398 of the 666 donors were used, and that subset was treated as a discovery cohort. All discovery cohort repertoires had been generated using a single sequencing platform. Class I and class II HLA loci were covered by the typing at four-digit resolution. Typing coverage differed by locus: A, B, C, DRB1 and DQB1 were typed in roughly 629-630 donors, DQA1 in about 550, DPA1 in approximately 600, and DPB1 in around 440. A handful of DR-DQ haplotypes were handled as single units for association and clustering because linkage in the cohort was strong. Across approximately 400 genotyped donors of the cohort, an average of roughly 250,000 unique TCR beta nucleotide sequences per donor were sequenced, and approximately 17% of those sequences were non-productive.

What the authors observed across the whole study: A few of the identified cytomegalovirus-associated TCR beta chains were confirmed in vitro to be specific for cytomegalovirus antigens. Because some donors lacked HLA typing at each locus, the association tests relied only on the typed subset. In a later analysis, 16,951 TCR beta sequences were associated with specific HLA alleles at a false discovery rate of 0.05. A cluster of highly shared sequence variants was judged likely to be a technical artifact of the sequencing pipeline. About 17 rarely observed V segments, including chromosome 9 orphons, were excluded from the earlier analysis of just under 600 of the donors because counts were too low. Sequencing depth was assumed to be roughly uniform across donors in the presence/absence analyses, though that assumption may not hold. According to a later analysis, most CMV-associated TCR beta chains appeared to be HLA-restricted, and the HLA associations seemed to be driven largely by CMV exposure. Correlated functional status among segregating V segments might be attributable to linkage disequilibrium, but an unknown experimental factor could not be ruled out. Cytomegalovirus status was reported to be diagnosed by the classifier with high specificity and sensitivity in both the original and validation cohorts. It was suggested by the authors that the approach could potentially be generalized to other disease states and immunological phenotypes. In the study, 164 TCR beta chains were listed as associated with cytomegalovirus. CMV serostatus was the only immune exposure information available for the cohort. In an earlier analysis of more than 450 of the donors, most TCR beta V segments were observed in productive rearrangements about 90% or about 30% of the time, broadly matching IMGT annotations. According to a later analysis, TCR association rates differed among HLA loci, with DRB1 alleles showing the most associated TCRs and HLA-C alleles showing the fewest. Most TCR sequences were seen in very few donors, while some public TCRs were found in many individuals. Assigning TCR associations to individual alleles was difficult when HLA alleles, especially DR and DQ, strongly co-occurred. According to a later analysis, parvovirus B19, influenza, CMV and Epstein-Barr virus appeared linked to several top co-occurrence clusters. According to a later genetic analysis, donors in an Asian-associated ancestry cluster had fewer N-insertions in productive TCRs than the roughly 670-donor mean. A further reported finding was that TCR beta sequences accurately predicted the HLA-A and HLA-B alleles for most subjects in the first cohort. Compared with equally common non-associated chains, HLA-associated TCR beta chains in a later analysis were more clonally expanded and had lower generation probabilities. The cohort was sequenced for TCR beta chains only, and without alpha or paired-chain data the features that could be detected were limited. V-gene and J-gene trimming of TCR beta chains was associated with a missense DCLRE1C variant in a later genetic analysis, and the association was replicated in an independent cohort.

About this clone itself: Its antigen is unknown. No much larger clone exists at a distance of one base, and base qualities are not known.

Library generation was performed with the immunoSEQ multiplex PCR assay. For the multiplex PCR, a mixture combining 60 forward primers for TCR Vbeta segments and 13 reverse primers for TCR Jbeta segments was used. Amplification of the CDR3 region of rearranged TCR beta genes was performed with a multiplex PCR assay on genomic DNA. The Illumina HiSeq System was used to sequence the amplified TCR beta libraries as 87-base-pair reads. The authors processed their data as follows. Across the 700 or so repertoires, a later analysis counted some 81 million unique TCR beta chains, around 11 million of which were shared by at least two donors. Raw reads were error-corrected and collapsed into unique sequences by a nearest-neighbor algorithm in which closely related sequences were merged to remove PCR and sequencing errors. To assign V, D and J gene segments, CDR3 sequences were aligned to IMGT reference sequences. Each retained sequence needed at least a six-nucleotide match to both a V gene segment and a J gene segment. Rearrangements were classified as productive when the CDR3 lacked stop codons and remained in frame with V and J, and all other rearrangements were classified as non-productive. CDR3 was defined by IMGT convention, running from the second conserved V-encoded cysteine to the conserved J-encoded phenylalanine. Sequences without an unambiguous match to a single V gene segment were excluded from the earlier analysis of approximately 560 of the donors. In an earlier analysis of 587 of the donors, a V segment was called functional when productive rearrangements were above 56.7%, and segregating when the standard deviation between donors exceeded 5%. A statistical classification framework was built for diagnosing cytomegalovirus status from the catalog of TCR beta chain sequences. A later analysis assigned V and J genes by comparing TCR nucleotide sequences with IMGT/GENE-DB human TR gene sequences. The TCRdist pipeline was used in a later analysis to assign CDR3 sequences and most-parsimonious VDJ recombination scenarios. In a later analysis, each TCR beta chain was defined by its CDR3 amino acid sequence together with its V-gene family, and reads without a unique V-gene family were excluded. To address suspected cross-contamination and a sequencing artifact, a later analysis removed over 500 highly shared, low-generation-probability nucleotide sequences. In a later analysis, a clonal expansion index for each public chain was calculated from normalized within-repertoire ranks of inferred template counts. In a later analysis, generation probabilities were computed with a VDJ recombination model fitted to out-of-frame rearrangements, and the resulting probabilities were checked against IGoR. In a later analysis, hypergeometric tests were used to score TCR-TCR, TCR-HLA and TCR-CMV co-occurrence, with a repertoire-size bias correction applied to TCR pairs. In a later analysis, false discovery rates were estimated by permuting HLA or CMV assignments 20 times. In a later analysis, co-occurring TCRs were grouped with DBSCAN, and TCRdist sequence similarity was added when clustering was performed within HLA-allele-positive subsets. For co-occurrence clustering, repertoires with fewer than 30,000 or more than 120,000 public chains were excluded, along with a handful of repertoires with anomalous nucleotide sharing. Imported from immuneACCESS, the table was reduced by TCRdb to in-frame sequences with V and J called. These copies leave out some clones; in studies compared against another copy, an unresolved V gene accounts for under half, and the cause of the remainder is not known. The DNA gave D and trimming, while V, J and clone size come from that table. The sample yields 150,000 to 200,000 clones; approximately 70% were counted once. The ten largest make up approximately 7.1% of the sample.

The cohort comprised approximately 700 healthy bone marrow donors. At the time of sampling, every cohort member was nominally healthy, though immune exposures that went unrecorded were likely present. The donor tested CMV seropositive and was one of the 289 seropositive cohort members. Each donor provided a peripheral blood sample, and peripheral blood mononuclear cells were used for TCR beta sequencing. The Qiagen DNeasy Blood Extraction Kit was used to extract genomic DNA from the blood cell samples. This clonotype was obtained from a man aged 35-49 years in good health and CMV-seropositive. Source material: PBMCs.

The nucleotide sequence is TGTGCCAGCAGCCGGGACAGGGTTAACACTGAAGCTTTCTTT. The translation is CASSRDRVNTEAFF. The sequence joins TRBV5-4 to TRBJ1-1, with TRBD1 identical over 9 junction bases. The CDR3 runs 14 residues from the cysteine to the phenylalanine. Only the CDR3 DNA is retained, 42 bases long and in frame from the first base. Based on the germline V gene (reference sequence), the CDR1 and CDR2 sequences are SGHNT and YYREEE. Unmatched junction bases come to 3, with V trimmed by 4 bases and J by 2 bases.